This T cell receptor beta chain came from a study of regulatory T cells in long-lasting Graves disease. CDR3-region Arm-PCR and iRepertoire HTBI primers produced the TCR beta libraries. TCRdb ran MiXCR on the multiplex PCR reads and lists one entry per CDR3 protein. The sample contains some 490,000 distinct CDR3 sequences, 12% of which appear only once. Time point reported: newly diagnosed GD, antithyroid drugs for less than 3 months. RNA extracted from PBMCs served as the sequencing template. In its sample, this clonotype was seen a few times. Separately, the same data were catalogued under a study of T cells in Graves' hyperthyroidism and ophthalmopathy.

This receptor was taken from a woman aged 25 to 39 with Graves disease. Sequencing used peripheral blood mononuclear cells (PBMCs), obtained at new diagnosis, from a patient treated with antithyroid drugs.

The CDR3 is CASSSNREWFAGELFF. The CDR3, as DNA: TGTGCCAGCAGCAGTAACAGGGAATGGTTTGCCGGGGAGCTGTTTTTT. The chain recombines TRBV28 with TRBJ2-2, with D perhaps TRBD1 (6 bases). Germline CDR1 and CDR2: MDHEN and SYDVKM. The CDR3 extends over 16 amino acids. Deletions cut 6 bases from V and 6 bases from J, with 20 bases between.